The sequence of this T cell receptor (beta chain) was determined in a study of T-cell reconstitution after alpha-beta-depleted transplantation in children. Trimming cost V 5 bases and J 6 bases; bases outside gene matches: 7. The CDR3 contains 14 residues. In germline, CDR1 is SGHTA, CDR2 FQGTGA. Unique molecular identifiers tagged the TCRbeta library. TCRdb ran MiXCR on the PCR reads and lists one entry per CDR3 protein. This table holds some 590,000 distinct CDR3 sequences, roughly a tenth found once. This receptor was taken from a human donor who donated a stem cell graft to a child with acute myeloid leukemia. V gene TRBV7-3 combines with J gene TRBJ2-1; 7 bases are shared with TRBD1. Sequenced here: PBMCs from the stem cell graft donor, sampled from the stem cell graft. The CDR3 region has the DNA TGTGCCAGCAGCCAGGACAGGCTCAGCAATGAGCAGTTCTTC. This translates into CASSQDRLSNEQFF.